This T cell receptor beta chain came from a study of blood T cell repertoires in COVID-19. The overall study: Samples taken during acute and convalescent COVID-19 were collected in the United States, Italy and Spain. The cDNA or gDNA used as material had been derived from T cells, B-cell-depleted T cells, or PBMCs.

In the source study's methods: Reference gene primers were amplified, and this amplification served to estimate nucleated cell counts. The data were produced by immunoSEQ multiplex PCR, yet TCRdb's version contains in-frame clones alone and is incomplete. D and trimming come from the DNA, and the V and J calls and clone size come from that table. The sample carries more than 85,000 clones, approximately 76% recorded once. CDR3 length equals 14 residues. CDR1 and CDR2 (germline): SEHNR, FQNEAQ (reference sequence). The V end lost 0 bases, the J end lost 10 bases, and 15 bases lay between the germline ends.

What was sequenced was peripheral blood. The chain is built from TRBV7-9 and TRBJ1-1, with D tentatively TRBD1 (6 bases). This TCR was recovered from a woman in her seventies with acute or convalescent COVID-19. CDR3 residues: CASSLATGSGAAFF. The CDR3 DNA reads as TGTGCCAGCAGCTTAGCGACAGGATCTGGAGCAGCTTTCTTT.